Listed below are T cell receptor beta chains from one sample, sequenced in a study of cytomegalovirus exposure and HLA in healthy donors. Profiling relied on immunoSEQ multiplex PCR, and the TCRdb table lists in-frame clones only, not all of them. This table has some 150,000 clones, roughly 80% appearing once. Material for sequencing was PBMCs. These receptors all stem from a woman between 25 and 40 years old in good health and CMV-seropositive. The CDR3 runs from the conserved cysteine through the conserved F or W.

v_call: TRBV7-2; j_call: TRBJ1-4; cdr3_aa: CASSFGGGSEKLFF
v_call: TRBV29-1; j_call: TRBJ2-1; cdr3_aa: CSAAGGIHNEQFF
v_call: TRBV4-1; j_call: TRBJ2-1; cdr3_aa: CASSQSTAYNEQFF
v_call: TRBV9; j_call: TRBJ2-4; cdr3_aa: CASSTIGGGTGGGGIQYF
v_call: TRBV27; j_call: TRBJ1-6; cdr3_aa: CASSFLRGQGNSPLHF
v_call: TRBV6-5; j_call: TRBJ1-5; cdr3_aa: CASSYRDSNQPQHF
v_call: TRBV7-6; j_call: TRBJ2-7; cdr3_aa: CASSFYSPYEQYF
v_call: TRBV11-1; j_call: TRBJ1-1; cdr3_aa: CASSLSDSTAFF
v_call: TRBV5-1; j_call: TRBJ2-5; cdr3_aa: CASSWGLAGETQYF
v_call: TRBV6-1; j_call: TRBJ2-7; cdr3_aa: CASSGDRVAYEQYF
v_call: TRBV5-6; j_call: TRBJ2-5; cdr3_aa: CASSLSPSGAETQYF
v_call: TRBV19; j_call: TRBJ2-4; cdr3_aa: CASISGTGGLIQYF
v_call: TRBV4-3; j_call: TRBJ1-2; cdr3_aa: CASSQDVQGASYGYTF
v_call: TRBV6-5; j_call: TRBJ1-1; cdr3_aa: CAISEEYSNTEAFF
v_call: TRBV9; j_call: TRBJ1-2; cdr3_aa: CASSVVADRAFHYGYTF
v_call: TRBV4-2; j_call: TRBJ2-7; cdr3_aa: CASSPGGSGGHPYEQYF
v_call: TRBV6-1; j_call: TRBJ2-5; cdr3_aa: CASSGLDQETQYF